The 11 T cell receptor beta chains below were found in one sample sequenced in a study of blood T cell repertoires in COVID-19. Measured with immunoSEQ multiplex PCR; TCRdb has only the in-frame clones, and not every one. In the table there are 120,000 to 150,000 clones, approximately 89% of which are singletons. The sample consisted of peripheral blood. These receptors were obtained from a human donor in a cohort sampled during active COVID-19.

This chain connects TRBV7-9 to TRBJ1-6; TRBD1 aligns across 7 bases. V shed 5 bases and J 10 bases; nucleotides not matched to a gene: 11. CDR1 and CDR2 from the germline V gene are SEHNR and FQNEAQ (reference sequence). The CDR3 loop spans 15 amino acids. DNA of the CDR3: TGTGCCAGCAGCAAACAGGGGCCCGGGTTGTCACCCCTCCACTTT. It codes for CASSKQGPGLSPLHF.

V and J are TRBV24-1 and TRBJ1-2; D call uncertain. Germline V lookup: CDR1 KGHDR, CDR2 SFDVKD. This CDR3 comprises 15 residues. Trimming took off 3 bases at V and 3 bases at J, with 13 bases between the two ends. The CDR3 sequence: CATSDPNRGDYGYTF. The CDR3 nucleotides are TGTGCCACCAGTGATCCCAACCGGGGAGACTATGGCTACACCTTC.

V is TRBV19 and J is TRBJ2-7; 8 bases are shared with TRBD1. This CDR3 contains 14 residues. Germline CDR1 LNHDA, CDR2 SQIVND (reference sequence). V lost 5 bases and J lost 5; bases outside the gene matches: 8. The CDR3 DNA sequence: TGTGCCAGTAGTGATAGACAGGGGCGCGACGAGCAGTACTTC. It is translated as CASSDRQGRDEQYF.

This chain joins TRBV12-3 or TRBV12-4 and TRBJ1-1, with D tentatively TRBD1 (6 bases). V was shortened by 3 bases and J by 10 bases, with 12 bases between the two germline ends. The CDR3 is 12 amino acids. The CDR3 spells CASSLGGLGAFF. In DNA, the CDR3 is TGTGCCAGCAGTTTGGGGGGGCTTGGAGCTTTCTTT.

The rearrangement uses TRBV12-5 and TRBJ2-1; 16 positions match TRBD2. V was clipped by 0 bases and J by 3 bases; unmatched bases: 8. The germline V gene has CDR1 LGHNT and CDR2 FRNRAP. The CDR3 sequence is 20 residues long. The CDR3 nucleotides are TGTGCTAGTGGTTTGGTACTGGGGACTAGCGGGGGGGCGGACTACAATGAGCAGTTCTTC. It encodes CASGLVLGTSGGADYNEQFF.

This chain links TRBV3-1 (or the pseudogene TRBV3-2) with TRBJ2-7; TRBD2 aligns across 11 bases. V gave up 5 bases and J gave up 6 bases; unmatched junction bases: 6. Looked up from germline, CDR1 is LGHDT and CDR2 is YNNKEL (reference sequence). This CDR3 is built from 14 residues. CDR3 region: CASSSRLAGSEQYF. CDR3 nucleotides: TGTGCCAGCAGCTCCCGACTAGCGGGGAGCGAGCAGTACTTC.

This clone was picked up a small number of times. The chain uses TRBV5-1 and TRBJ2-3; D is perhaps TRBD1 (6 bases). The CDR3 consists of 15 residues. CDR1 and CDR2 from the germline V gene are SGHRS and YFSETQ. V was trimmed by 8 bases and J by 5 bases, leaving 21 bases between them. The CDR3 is CASRGEDRWGDTQYF. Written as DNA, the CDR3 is TGCGCCAGTCGGGGTGAGGACAGATGGGGAGATACGCAGTATTTT.

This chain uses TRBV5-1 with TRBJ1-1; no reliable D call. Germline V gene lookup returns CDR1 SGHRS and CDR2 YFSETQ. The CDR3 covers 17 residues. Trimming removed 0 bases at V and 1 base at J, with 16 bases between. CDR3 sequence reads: CASSLGMGGLSNTEAFF. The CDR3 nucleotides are TGCGCCAGCAGCTTGGGGATGGGAGGACTGTCGAACACTGAAGCTTTCTTT.

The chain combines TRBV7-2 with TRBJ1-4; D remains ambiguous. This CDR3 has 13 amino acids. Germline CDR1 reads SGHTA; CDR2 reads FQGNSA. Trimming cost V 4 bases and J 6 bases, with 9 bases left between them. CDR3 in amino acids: CASSSNSYEKLFF. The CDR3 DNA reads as TGTGCCAGCAGCTCAAACAGTTATGAAAAACTGTTTTTT.

The DNA of the CDR3 is TGTGCCAGCAGCTTTCGCGGGCCGGCTAATGAAAAACTGTTTTTT. Amino acid sequence: CASSFRGPANEKLFF. The chain is built from TRBV13 and TRBJ1-4; D not certain. From germline, CDR1 is PRHDT and CDR2 FYEKMQ (reference sequence). CDR3 size: 15 residues. V lost 3 bases to trimming and J lost 3 bases, with 11 bases between them.

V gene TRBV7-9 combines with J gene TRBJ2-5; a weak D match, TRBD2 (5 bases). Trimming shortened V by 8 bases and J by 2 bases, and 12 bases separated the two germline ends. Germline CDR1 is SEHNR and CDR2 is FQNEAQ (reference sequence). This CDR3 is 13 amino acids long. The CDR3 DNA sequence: TGTGCCAGCTCTGAGAGGGATCAAGAGACCCAGTACTTC. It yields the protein CASSERDQETQYF.